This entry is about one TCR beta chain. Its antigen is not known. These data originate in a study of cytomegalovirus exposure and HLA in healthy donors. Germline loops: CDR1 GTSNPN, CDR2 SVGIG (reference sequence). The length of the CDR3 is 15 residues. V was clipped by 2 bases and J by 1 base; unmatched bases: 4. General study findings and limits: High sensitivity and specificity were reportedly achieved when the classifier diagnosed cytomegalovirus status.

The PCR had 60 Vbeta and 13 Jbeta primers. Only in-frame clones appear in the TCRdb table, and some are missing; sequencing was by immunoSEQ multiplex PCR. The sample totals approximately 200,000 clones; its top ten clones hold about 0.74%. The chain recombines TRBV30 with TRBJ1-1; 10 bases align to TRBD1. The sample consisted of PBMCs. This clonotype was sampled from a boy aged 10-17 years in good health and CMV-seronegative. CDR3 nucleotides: TGTGCCTGGAGTTCAAGGACAGGGGGGAACACTGAAGCTTTCTTT. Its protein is CAWSSRTGGNTEAFF.